These 10 T cell receptor beta chains share one sample of origin, sequenced in a study of radiation and T cells in renal cell carcinoma. Here immunoSEQ multiplex PCR was the method, and the copy in TCRdb shows in-frame clones only, minus some. Here the sample spans 150,000 or so clones, about 88% being singletons. The time point here: baseline pretreatment blood. The sample's treatment: 15 Gy SBRT to primary tumor, nephrectomy 4 weeks later. Sample: blood, taken from a patient whose treatment included radiotherapy and nephrectomy. All receptors derive from a woman between 45 and 65 years old with renal cell carcinoma.

CDR3 residues: CASSPPRQNTEAFF. In DNA form, the CDR3 reads TGTGCCAGCTCACCTCCACGGCAGAACACTGAAGCTTTCTTT. The rearrangement uses TRBV18 and TRBJ1-1; the D is unclear. V shed 3 bases and J shed 1 base, with 9 bases lying between them. This CDR3 is 14 amino acids long. CDR1 and CDR2 (germline): KGHSH, LQKENI. The full variable domain, in which reference TRBV18 and TRBJ1-1 provide the parts outside the CDR3, is NAGVMQNPRHLVRRRGQEARLRCSPMKGHSHVYWYRQLPEEGLKFMVYLQKENIIDESGMPKERFSAEFPKEGPSILRIQQVVRGDSAAYFCASSPPRQNTEAFFGQGTRLTVV.

This clone has more than one count but fewer than ten. This sequence joins TRBV18 and TRBJ1-2; D remains unclear. Trimming stripped 3 bases from V and 6 bases from J, with 14 bases between. Looked up from germline, CDR1 is KGHSH and CDR2 is LQKENI. The CDR3 has 14 residues. In DNA form, the CDR3 reads TGTGCCAGCTCACCTAATTCTGTTAGGCATGGCTACACCTTC. Amino acid sequence: CASSPNSVRHGYTF.

The chain employs TRBV2 and TRBJ1-6; unclear D gene. The CDR3 consists of 12 residues. Germline loops: CDR1 SNHLY, CDR2 FYNNEI. Trimming stripped 1 base from V and 19 bases from J, with 14 bases between. The CDR3 sequence is CASSEVPLGLHF. Here the CDR3 DNA reads TGTGCCAGCAGTGAAGTTCCCCTGGGTTTGCACTTT. Full variable domain (outside the CDR3, taken from reference TRBV2 and TRBJ1-6): EPEVTQTPSHQVTQMGQEVILRCVPISNHLYFYWYRQILGQKVEFLVSFYNNEISEKSEIFDDQFSVERPDGSNFTLKIRSTKLEDSAMYFCASSEVPLGLHFGNGTRLTVT.

The V and J genes are TRBV11-2 and TRBJ1-6, with D perhaps TRBD1 (5 bases). Germline CDR1 is SGHAT and CDR2 is FQNNGV. CDR3 length: 17 residues. Trimming pared 6 bases from V and 0 bases from J, leaving 15 bases between. The CDR3 DNA reads TGTGCCAGCAGTCATGGACGGGGGAGCTCCTATAATTCACCCCTCCACTTT. Translating gives CASSHGRGSSYNSPLHF.

This sequence joins TRBV16 and TRBJ2-1; 15 nucleotides match TRBD2. The CDR3 runs to 16 residues. V was clipped by 2 bases and J by 7 bases; unmatched bases: 3. The germline V gene encodes CDR1 KGHSY and CDR2 FQNENV. The CDR3 DNA sequence: TGTGCCAGCAGCCAACGGACTAGCGGGGGGGCAAATGAGCAGTTCTTC. As protein: CASSQRTSGGANEQFF.

This chain uses TRBV7-3 with TRBJ2-1; 7 nucleotides match TRBD2. The CDR3 has 15 amino acids. V shed 3 bases and J 3 bases; nucleotides not matched to a gene: 5. The germline CDR1 and CDR2 sequences are SGHTA and FQGTGA. CDR3 loop: CASSFGGGIYNEQFF. CDR3 in DNA: TGTGCCAGCAGCTTCGGCGGGGGTATCTACAATGAGCAGTTCTTC. The full variable domain, with the rest looked up from reference TRBV7-3 and TRBJ2-1, is GAGVSQTPSNKVTEKGKYVELRCDPISGHTALYWYRQSLGQGPEFLIYFQGTGAADDSGLPNDRFFAVRPEGSVSTLKIQRTERGDSAVYLCASSFGGGIYNEQFFGPGTRLTVL.

The rearrangement uses TRBV19 and TRBJ1-3; tentative D call: TRBD1 (5 bases). CDR3 length: 16 amino acids. Germline V lookup: CDR1 LNHDA, CDR2 SQIVND (reference sequence). Trimming cost V 5 bases and J 0 bases, with 14 bases left between them. In nucleotides, the CDR3 is TGTGCCAGTAGTCTGAGACAGTCGAGCTCTGGAAACACCATATATTTT. Amino acids: CASSLRQSSSGNTIYF.

This chain connects TRBV19 to TRBJ1-2, with 8 bases aligning to TRBD1. The CDR3 consists of 15 residues. Germline values: CDR1 LNHDA, CDR2 SQIVND (reference sequence). V was pared by 6 bases and J by 1 base, with 7 bases of the junction left unmatched. The CDR3 region is CASSKGQDYNYGYTF. CDR3 DNA sequence: TGTGCCAGTAGCAAGGGACAGGACTATAACTATGGCTACACCTTC. Full variable domain (missing parts from reference TRBV19 and TRBJ1-2): DGGITQSPKYLFRKEGQNVTLSCEQNLNHDAMYWYRQDPGQGLRLIYYSQIVNDFQKGDIAEGYSVSREKKESFPLTVTSAQKNPTAFYLCASSKGQDYNYGYTFGSGTRLTVV.

J is TRBJ1-1 and V is TRBV7-2; D not certain. Trimming cost V 5 bases and J 1 base, with 8 bases left between them. The CDR3 loop spans 13 amino acids. The V gene's germline CDR1 is SGHTA and CDR2 FQGNSA. In DNA form, the CDR3 reads TGTGCCAGCAGCCCACAAGCGAACACTGAAGCTTTCTTT. Translation gives CASSPQANTEAFF. Complete variable domain (other parts from reference TRBV7-2 and TRBJ1-1): GAGVSQSPSNKVTEKGKDVELRCDPISGHTALYWYRQSLGQGLEFLIYFQGNSAPDKSGLPSDRFSAERTGGSVSTLTIQRTQQEDSAVYLCASSPQANTEAFFGQGTRLTVV.

J is TRBJ1-4 and V is TRBV18; unclear D gene. V was shortened by 10 bases and J by 0 bases, with 15 bases between the two germline ends. This CDR3 comprises 15 residues. Per germline, CDR1 KGHSH and CDR2 LQKENI. CDR3 sequence (DNA): TGTGCCACCCAACCCATCGGTGCAACTAATGAAAAACTGTTTTTT. It is translated as CATQPIGATNEKLFF.